The 23 T cell receptor beta chains reported below all come from one sample, sequenced in a study of T cell responses to AZD1222 COVID-19 vaccine. The method was immunoSEQ multiplex PCR; TCRdb's version includes in-frame clones alone and lacks a portion of them. The sample yields approximately 120,000 clones, roughly 89% seen once. The input for sequencing was peripheral blood, taken on day 0 of MenACWY control vaccination. These receptors were taken from an adult in good health.

The genes are TRBV5-1 and TRBJ2-7; 8 nucleotides line up with TRBD2. Germline CDR1 reads SGHRS; CDR2 reads YFSETQ. Unmatched junction bases numbered 17, after V lost 3 bases and J lost 6 bases. The CDR3 covers 17 residues. DNA for the CDR3: TGCGCCAGCAGCTCGACGACCGGGGGACTAGTGAATGGCGAGCAGTACTTC. It specifies CASSSTTGGLVNGEQYF. Based on the CDR3 plus reference TRBV5-1 and TRBJ2-7, the full variable domain is KAGVTQTPRYLIKTRGQQVTLSCSPISGHRSVSWYQQTPGQGLQFLFEYFSETQRNKGNFPGRFSGRQFSNSRSEMNVSTLELGDSALYLCASSSTTGGLVNGEQYFGPGTRLTVT.

V usage is TRBV13 and J usage is TRBJ1-1; 10 bases line up with TRBD1. Germline lookup yields CDR1 PRHDT and CDR2 FYEKMQ (reference sequence). The CDR3 loop spans 16 amino acids. V trimming: 3 bases; J trimming: 0 bases; junction bases outside the gene matches: 4. CDR3 nucleotides: TGTGCCAGCAGCTTCCGGGACAGGGGAATGAACACTGAAGCTTTCTTT. Translated, it gives CASSFRDRGMNTEAFF.

This clone has only a few counts. V usage is TRBV9 and J usage is TRBJ1-2; 7 bases agree with TRBD1. Losses at the gene ends were 4 bases for V and 5 bases for J; bases not matched to a gene: 20. The V gene's germline CDR1 is SGDLS and CDR2 YYNGEE. The CDR3 has 18 residues. The CDR3 region is CASSPSSSRRTGAYGYTF. The CDR3 coding sequence is TGTGCCAGCAGCCCTAGTAGTAGCCGGCGCACAGGGGCTTATGGCTACACCTTC.

The chain carries TRBV19 and TRBJ2-3; 8 bases agree with TRBD2. The trim removed 6 bases at V and 4 bases at J, leaving 3 bases unmatched. Germline CDR1 LNHDA, CDR2 SQIVND (reference sequence). The CDR3 totals 13 residues. CDR3 loop: CASRLAGSDTQYF. For the CDR3, the DNA is TGTGCCAGTAGGTTAGCGGGATCAGATACGCAGTATTTT.

V usage is TRBV11-2 and J usage is TRBJ2-5, with 7 positions matching TRBD1. The germline CDR1 and CDR2 sequences are SGHAT and FQNNGV. The CDR3 consists of 19 residues. V shed 5 bases and J 4 bases; nucleotides not matched to a gene: 22. In nucleotides, the CDR3 is TGTGCCAGCAGCCCCAGTACGGGACAGAGGACCCTCAAGGCAGAGACCCAGTACTTC. Translation gives CASSPSTGQRTLKAETQYF.

The J gene is TRBJ1-2, the V gene TRBV5-4; TRBD1 might be the D (5 bases). The CDR3 spans 13 residues. Germline loops: CDR1 SGHNT, CDR2 YYREEE (reference sequence). V was shortened by 5 bases and J by 3 bases, with 11 bases between the two germline ends. The CDR3 bases are TGTGCCAGCAGATTACAGGCGGACTATGGCTACACCTTC. This translates into CASRLQADYGYTF.

The table lists this clone with a few counts. The DNA for the CDR3 is TGTGCCAGCAGTGAATGGGCAGGGGAGAGCTACGAGCAGTACTTC. Its translation is CASSEWAGESYEQYF. V and J are TRBV6-1 and TRBJ2-7; possibly TRBD1 for D (6 bases). The CDR3 has 15 amino acids. V lost 2 bases to trimming and J lost 3 bases, with 14 bases between them. Germline CDR1 MNHNS, CDR2 SASEGT.

This sequence joins TRBV5-1 and TRBJ2-3; 9 positions match TRBD1. The germline gives CDR1 SGHRS, CDR2 YFSETQ. CDR3 length: 14 amino acids. V lost 4 bases and J lost 2; bases outside the gene matches: 2. The CDR3 DNA follows: TGCGCCAGCAGCCGGGACAGGGACACAGATACGCAGTATTTT. It is translated as CASSRDRDTDTQYF.

The chain employs TRBV7-2 and TRBJ2-1; 10 bases are shared with TRBD2. This CDR3 contains 16 residues. CDR1 and CDR2 from the germline V gene are SGHTA and FQGNSA. Trimming cost V 4 bases and J 4 bases; bases outside gene matches: 7. CDR3 nucleotide sequence: TGTGCCAGCAGCTGGAGGGCACTAGCGGGGTACAATGAGCAGTTCTTC. Amino acids: CASSWRALAGYNEQFF.

V usage is TRBV5-6 and J usage is TRBJ2-7, with 9 bases aligning to TRBD1. This CDR3 region has 13 residues. Germline V gives CDR1 SGHDT, CDR2 YYEEEE. Trimming took 7 bases from V and 2 from J; bases not matched to a gene: 4. This CDR3 is CASLRDRAYEQYF. CDR3 bases: TGTGCCAGCTTGCGGGACAGGGCCTACGAGCAGTACTTC.

This chain links TRBV15 with TRBJ2-7; 7 bases fit TRBD1. Germline CDR1 and CDR2: LNHNV and YYDKDF (reference sequence). Trimming cost V 3 bases and J 2 bases; bases outside gene matches: 10. This CDR3 contains 16 residues. The CDR3 sequence: CATSRSQGDATYEQYF. The CDR3 DNA reads as TGTGCCACCAGCAGGAGTCAGGGGGATGCTACCTACGAGCAGTACTTC.

The chain carries TRBV30 and TRBJ1-2; 10 bases line up with TRBD1. Germline-derived CDR1 and CDR2 are GTSNPN and SVGIG (reference sequence). V gave up 7 bases and J gave up 0 bases; unmatched junction bases: 5. This CDR3 contains 14 residues. This CDR3 is CASGTGVPNYGYTF. The CDR3 nucleotides are TGTGCCTCCGGGACAGGGGTACCTAACTATGGCTACACCTTC.

This clone came up once. Here the CDR3 DNA reads TGTGCCAGCAGCAGAGAGTTTAGCACTGAGCAGTTCTTC. This gives the protein CASSREFSTEQFF. The rearrangement joins TRBV7-3 to TRBJ2-1, with unresolved D. The length of the CDR3 is 13 residues. Germline V gene data show CDR1 as SGHTA and CDR2 as FQGTGA. V was pared by 5 bases and J by 9 bases, with 14 bases between.

This chain links TRBV20-1 with TRBJ1-2; no clear D. This CDR3 is 10 amino acids long. CDR1 is DFQATT, CDR2 SNEGSKA, per germline (reference sequence). V dropped 3 bases and J dropped 8 bases, with 7 bases sitting between them. CDR3 DNA sequence: TGCAGTGCTAGGGGGAGGGGCTACACCTTC. Amino acids: CSARGRGYTF.

The V call is TRBV11-1, the J call TRBJ2-1; no definite D call. The germline gives CDR1 SGHAT, CDR2 FQDESV (reference sequence). V was clipped by 0 bases and J by 9 bases, with 15 bases between them. The length of the CDR3 is 15 residues. CDR3 protein: CASSLAPRGSGEQFF. In DNA form, the CDR3 reads TGTGCCAGCAGCTTAGCGCCGAGAGGTTCTGGTGAGCAGTTCTTC.

The chain combines TRBV3-1 (or the pseudogene TRBV3-2) with TRBJ1-2; D perhaps matches TRBD1 (5 bases). The CDR3 spans 16 residues. Germline CDR1 and CDR2: LGHDT and YNNKEL (reference sequence). V was trimmed by 1 base and J by 2 bases, leaving 14 bases between them. The CDR3 loop reads CASSQGQTIVNYGYTF. In nucleotides, the CDR3 is TGTGCCAGCAGCCAAGGACAGACGATCGTGAACTATGGCTACACCTTC.

This chain uses TRBV2 with TRBJ2-2, with TRBD2 identical over 10 bases. V lost 4 bases, J lost 4 bases, and 6 bases stayed unmatched. Germline CDR1 and CDR2: SNHLY and FYNNEI. CDR3 length: 16 amino acids. The CDR3 region is CASSVASGRGTGELFF. DNA for the CDR3: TGTGCCAGCAGTGTAGCTAGCGGGAGAGGCACCGGGGAGCTGTTTTTT.

The chain couples TRBV5-1 to TRBJ1-2; tentatively, D is TRBD1 (6 bases). Trimming removed 3 bases at V and 2 bases at J, with 14 bases between. This CDR3 has 15 residues. The V gene's germline CDR1 is SGHRS and CDR2 YFSETQ. The DNA of the CDR3 is TGCGCCAGCAGCTCACAGGGAAGCTTAAACTATGGCTACACCTTC. Protein: CASSSQGSLNYGYTF.

This chain connects TRBV7-9 to TRBJ1-2; D remains unclear. The CDR3 totals 13 residues. CDR1 is SEHNR and CDR2 is FQNEAQ in the germline V gene (reference sequence). The V end was cut by 3 bases, the J end by 3 bases, with 8 bases between. The CDR3 here is CASSLGFHYGYTF. In DNA, the CDR3 is TGTGCCAGCAGCTTGGGGTTTCACTATGGCTACACCTTC.

This chain uses TRBV11-2 with TRBJ2-7; D unclear. Looked up from germline, CDR1 is SGHAT and CDR2 is FQNNGV. CDR3 length: 17 residues. V lost 2 bases and J lost 3, with 20 bases in between. CDR3 amino acids: CASSLLGPEEGYYEQYF. The CDR3, as DNA: TGTGCCAGCAGCTTATTAGGCCCAGAGGAAGGGTACTACGAGCAGTACTTC. Full variable domain (missing parts from reference TRBV11-2 and TRBJ2-7): EAGVAQSPRYKIIEKRQSVAFWCNPISGHATLYWYQQILGQGPKLLIQFQNNGVVDDSQLPKDRFSAERLKGVDSTLKIQPAKLEDSAVYLCASSLLGPEEGYYEQYFGPGTRLTVT.

The chain carries TRBV7-9 and TRBJ1-2, with D perhaps matching TRBD1 (5 bases). CDR1 SEHNR and CDR2 FQNEAQ come from the germline V gene (reference sequence). V gave up 1 base and J gave up 5 bases, with 14 bases separating them. CDR3 size: 15 residues. CDR3 bases: TGTGCCAGCAGCTTAGGAGTGGCAGGGACGTATGGCTACACCTTC. Translation gives CASSLGVAGTYGYTF.

The V call is TRBV16, the J call TRBJ1-3; the D gene is possibly TRBD1 (5 bases). Germline V lookup: CDR1 KGHSY, CDR2 FQNENV. The CDR3 is 17 amino acids. Trimming cost V 3 bases and J 0 bases, with 15 bases left between them. The CDR3 is CASSQFSPGASGNTIYF. For the CDR3, the DNA is TGTGCCAGCAGCCAGTTCTCCCCTGGGGCCTCTGGAAACACCATATATTTT.

The chain uses TRBV7-6 and TRBJ2-2, with 12 bases fitting TRBD2. Germline lookup yields CDR1 SGHVS and CDR2 FNYEAQ. J lost 7 bases, V lost 5 bases, and 8 bases had no gene match. The CDR3 has 16 residues. This CDR3 reads CASSKLAGGGGGELFF. DNA of the CDR3: TGTGCCAGCAGCAAACTAGCGGGAGGAGGTGGCGGGGAGCTGTTTTTT.